This record covers a single TCR beta chain. TCRdb re-analysed the reads in MiXCR, keeping a single row per CDR3 protein. The sample carries approximately 200,000 distinct CDR3 sequences, approximately 22% recorded once. The sample belongs to a study of T cell repertoires in cytomegalovirus infection. V lost 4 bases, J lost 3 bases, and 10 bases lay in between. CDR1 is MGHRA and CDR2 is YSYEKL in the germline V gene. This CDR3 has 14 amino acids. The TCR originated in a human donor in good health (CMV status not recorded). Some clones in this sample may be carry-over from other donors' samples. The V and J genes are TRBV4-1 and TRBJ2-1, with D tentatively TRBD1 (5 bases). Sequenced material: CD8+ T cells from PBMCs. In DNA form, the CDR3 reads TGCGCCAGCAGCCCCACAGGATTCTACAATGAGCAGTTCTTC. This translates into CASSPTGFYNEQFF.